This T cell receptor beta chain is from a study of blood T cells in healthy people across ages. The study's findings and limits: It was held that the diversity estimates obtained from one million T cells were underestimates. Compared with aged donors, long-lived donors showed fewer expanded clones, suggesting selection.

Germline V gene lookup returns CDR1 SQVTM and CDR2 ANQGSEA. Trimming removed 4 bases at V and 2 bases at J, with 9 bases between. This CDR3 comprises 12 residues. There were at least 6 micrograms of total RNA extracted from every sample. With respect to this clonotype: Its antigen is as yet unknown.

For the second PCR, which ran for 7 to 11 cycles, a sample-barcoded 5' primer and a J-beta primer mix were used. MiXCR, run by TCRdb on the 5' RACE reads, gives a single entry per CDR3 protein. The top ten clones hold 15% to 20% of a sample with 540,000 or so distinct CDR3 sequences, approximately 25% of them seen once. Specimen: blood. The gene calls are TRBV29-1 and TRBJ2-7; perhaps D is TRBD1 or TRBD2 (5 bases each). This receptor was identified in a woman aged 70-85 years in good health. The CDR3 DNA follows: TGCAGCGTTGTTCAGGGAGCCTACGAGCAGTACTTC. This sequence encodes CSVVQGAYEQYF.